The present T cell receptor beta chain was sequenced within a study of blood T cell repertoires in COVID-19. Study details: Researchers got acute and convalescent COVID-19 samples from the United States, Italy and Spain. PBMCs, B-cell-depleted T cells, or T cells were the source of the cDNA or gDNA that made up the material.

Here immunoSEQ multiplex PCR was the method, and the copy in TCRdb shows in-frame clones only, minus some. The table includes about 120,000 clones, approximately 87% detected once. Germline V gives CDR1 LGHNA, CDR2 YSLEER. CDR3 size: 14 residues. The V and J ends lost 1 base and 3 bases, in that order; junction bases with no gene match: 1. Sequenced material: peripheral blood. V is TRBV4-3 and J is TRBJ2-7; 9 nucleotides line up with TRBD2. This receptor was identified in a woman in her forties or fifties with acute or convalescent COVID-19. CDR3 protein: CASSQGLADYEQYF. The CDR3 nucleotides read TGCGCCAGCAGCCAAGGACTAGCGGACTACGAGCAGTACTTC.